These 18 T cell receptor beta chains were sequenced from one sample in a study of cytomegalovirus exposure and HLA in healthy donors. Primers: 60 Vbeta forward and 13 Jbeta reverse. Sequencing was performed with immunoSEQ multiplex PCR; in TCRdb, only in-frame clones are kept and a portion is missing. The sample table includes around 150,000 clones. What was sequenced was PBMCs. All receptors come from a woman aged 60-75 years in good health and CMV-seronegative.

The gene calls are TRBV19 and TRBJ1-1; perhaps TRBD1 as D (5 bases). Per the germline V gene, CDR1 is LNHDA and CDR2 is SQIVND (reference sequence). The CDR3 runs 13 residues. Trimming left V 6 bases short and J 0 bases short, with 8 bases between. The CDR3 region is CASRPTVNTEAFF. The CDR3 nucleotides read TGTGCCAGTAGGCCGACAGTGAACACTGAAGCTTTCTTT.

The chain is built from TRBV15 and TRBJ2-2, with 12 bases aligning to TRBD2. The CDR3 runs 17 residues. The germline V gene encodes CDR1 LNHNV and CDR2 YYDKDF (reference sequence). V lost 0 bases to trimming and J lost 6 bases; unmatched junction nucleotides: 5. CDR3 nucleotide sequence: TGTGCCACCAGCAGAGATAGACTAGCGGGAGTCCCCGGGGAGCTGTTTTTT. Amino acid sequence: CATSRDRLAGVPGELFF.

This chain links TRBV7-6 with TRBJ1-5, with D possibly matching TRBD1 (6 bases). Germline V gives CDR1 SGHVS, CDR2 FNYEAQ. The CDR3 runs to 14 residues. The germline V and J ends were trimmed by 2 bases and 8 bases, with 13 bases remaining between them. The CDR3, as DNA: TGTGCCAGCAGCTTATCGGGGGAGGGGGAGCCCCAGCATTTT. Translation gives CASSLSGEGEPQHF.

This chain joins TRBV10-3 and TRBJ2-3; 10 nucleotides align to TRBD2. Germline CDR1 is ENHRY and CDR2 is SYGVKD. The CDR3 runs to 15 residues. V lost 4 bases, J lost 3 bases, and 4 bases stayed unmatched. The CDR3 loop reads CAISGLAGATDTQYF. The CDR3 region has the DNA TGTGCCATCAGTGGGCTAGCGGGGGCTACAGATACGCAGTATTTT.

The chain links TRBV2 to TRBJ1-1; D may be TRBD1 (5 bases). Germline CDR1 SNHLY, CDR2 FYNNEI. Trimming left V 4 bases short and J 1 base short, with 13 bases between. The CDR3 totals 15 residues. The CDR3 spells CASSALGQGNTEAFF. The CDR3, as DNA: TGTGCCAGCAGTGCTCTAGGGCAGGGGAACACTGAAGCTTTCTTT.

V and J are TRBV19 and TRBJ2-1, with a weak D call TRBD2 (6 bases). V lost 3 bases and J 7 bases, leaving 7 bases between the germline ends. Germline V gives CDR1 LNHDA, CDR2 SQIVND (reference sequence). This CDR3 spans 12 amino acids. This CDR3 is CASSIRGNEQFF. CDR3 nucleotides: TGTGCCAGTAGTATCCGGGGGAATGAGCAGTTCTTC.

The V call is TRBV27, the J call TRBJ1-2; tentatively, D is TRBD1 (6 bases). The germline V gene has CDR1 MNHEY and CDR2 SMNVEV (reference sequence). Trimming left V 4 bases short and J 4 bases short, with 16 bases between. CDR3 size: 15 residues. The CDR3: CASSSQSRGAYGYTF. Here the CDR3 DNA reads TGTGCCAGCAGTTCTCAAAGTCGGGGGGCCTATGGCTACACCTTC.

This rearrangement joins TRBV4-2 to TRBJ2-2; 10 nucleotides line up with TRBD1. This CDR3 comprises 15 residues. The trim removed 4 bases at V and 3 bases at J, leaving 2 bases unmatched. Germline V lookup: CDR1 LGHNA, CDR2 YNFKEQ. The CDR3 DNA is TGTGCCAGCAGCCGGACAGGGGGAGACACCGGGGAGCTGTTTTTT. As protein: CASSRTGGDTGELFF.

The chain is built from TRBV30 and TRBJ1-2; D not certain. The CDR3 is 15 residues long. In germline, CDR1 is GTSNPN, CDR2 SVGIG (reference sequence). V lost 5 bases to trimming and J lost 0 bases, with 16 bases between them. CDR3 protein: CAWATVLLPNYGYTF. CDR3 coding DNA: TGTGCCTGGGCCACAGTCCTGCTTCCTAACTATGGCTACACCTTC.

This chain uses TRBV5-6 with TRBJ1-2; 8 bases agree with TRBD1. V shed 4 bases, J shed 3 bases, and the junction held 5 bases outside the gene matches. This CDR3 is 14 amino acids long. Germline values: CDR1 SGHDT, CDR2 YYEEEE. The CDR3: CASSAPGQDYGYTF. Written as DNA, the CDR3 is TGTGCCAGCAGCGCACCGGGACAGGACTATGGCTACACCTTC.

About this clone: The sample carries other DNA sequences with the same CDR3. The J gene is TRBJ1-5, the V gene TRBV30, with D unresolved. Germline loops: CDR1 GTSNPN, CDR2 SVGIG (reference sequence). This CDR3 has 14 amino acids. Trimming removed 2 bases from V and 3 bases from J, with 11 bases in between. CDR3 coding DNA: TGTGCCTGGAGTACTGACACGCTCAATCAGCCCCAGCATTTT. Translated: CAWSTDTLNQPQHF.

V gene TRBV10-1 combines with J gene TRBJ1-2; no firm D call. The V and J ends lost 1 base and 6 bases respectively, with 15 bases between them. The CDR3 totals 15 residues. Germline CDR1 is WNHNN and CDR2 is SYGVQD (reference sequence). CDR3 in amino acids: CASSEFGKPQDGYTF. CDR3 nucleotides: TGCGCCAGCAGTGAGTTCGGAAAACCTCAGGATGGCTACACCTTC.

This chain links TRBV19 with TRBJ2-1, with 9 bases aligning to TRBD2. The germline V gene encodes CDR1 LNHDA and CDR2 SQIVND (reference sequence). This CDR3 has 14 amino acids. Unmatched junction bases numbered 6, after V lost 8 bases and J lost 4 bases. The DNA for the CDR3 is TGTGCCAGTGAACGGACTAGCGAATACAATGAGCAGTTCTTC. This translates into CASERTSEYNEQFF.

The CDR3 coding sequence is TGTGCCAGCAGCCCCTGGGACATCCGAGGGAGTGGCTACACCTTC. As protein: CASSPWDIRGSGYTF. V and J are TRBV27 and TRBJ1-2, with D perhaps TRBD1 (6 bases). Germline V lookup: CDR1 MNHEY, CDR2 SMNVEV (reference sequence). The CDR3 runs to 15 residues. V was shortened by 6 bases and J by 7 bases, with 21 bases between the two germline ends.

CDR3 in DNA: TGTGCCACCAGCAGAGATCAAGTTTCGTGGCAGTTTGGGGAGCTGTTTTTT. Its protein product is CATSRDQVSWQFGELFF. This chain links TRBV15 with TRBJ2-2, with no clear D. Between the trimmed V and J ends, which lost 0 bases and 8 bases, there was a span of 19 bases. This CDR3 contains 17 residues. CDR1 LNHNV and CDR2 YYDKDF come from the germline V gene (reference sequence).

The chain is built from TRBV29-1 and TRBJ1-2; 7 nucleotides agree with TRBD1. Trimming removed 6 bases from V and 5 bases from J; junction bases left unmatched: 6. Germline V lookup: CDR1 SQVTM, CDR2 ANQGSEA. The CDR3 consists of 12 residues. The chain's CDR3 is CSVAGTDYGYTF. The CDR3 nucleotides read TGCAGCGTCGCCGGGACAGATTATGGCTACACCTTC. The variable domain in full, with the rest retrieved from reference TRBV29-1 and TRBJ1-2, is SAVISQKPSRDICQRGTSLTIQCQVDSQVTMMFWYRQQPGQSLTLIATANQGSEATYESGFVIDKFPISRPNLTFSTLTVSNMSPEDSSIYLCSVAGTDYGYTFGSGTRLTVV.

The chain uses TRBV6-5 and TRBJ2-7; tentative D call: TRBD2 (6 bases). The germline CDR1 and CDR2 sequences are MNHEY and SVGAGI. V was cut by 0 bases and J by 0 bases, with 12 bases left in between. This CDR3 is 16 amino acids long. The CDR3 DNA follows: TGTGCCAGCAGTTACTCCGCGGGGACGAGCTCCTACGAGCAGTACTTC. Translating gives CASSYSAGTSSYEQYF.

V gene TRBV27 combines with J gene TRBJ1-2; TRBD1 agrees at 8 bases. CDR1 and CDR2 from the germline V gene are MNHEY and SMNVEV (reference sequence). This CDR3 spans 15 amino acids. V was clipped by 5 bases and J by 3 bases; unmatched bases: 8. The CDR3 nucleotides are TGTGCCAGCAGTCCAGGGACAGGAGGCTACTATGGCTACACCTTC. The encoded protein is CASSPGTGGYYGYTF.